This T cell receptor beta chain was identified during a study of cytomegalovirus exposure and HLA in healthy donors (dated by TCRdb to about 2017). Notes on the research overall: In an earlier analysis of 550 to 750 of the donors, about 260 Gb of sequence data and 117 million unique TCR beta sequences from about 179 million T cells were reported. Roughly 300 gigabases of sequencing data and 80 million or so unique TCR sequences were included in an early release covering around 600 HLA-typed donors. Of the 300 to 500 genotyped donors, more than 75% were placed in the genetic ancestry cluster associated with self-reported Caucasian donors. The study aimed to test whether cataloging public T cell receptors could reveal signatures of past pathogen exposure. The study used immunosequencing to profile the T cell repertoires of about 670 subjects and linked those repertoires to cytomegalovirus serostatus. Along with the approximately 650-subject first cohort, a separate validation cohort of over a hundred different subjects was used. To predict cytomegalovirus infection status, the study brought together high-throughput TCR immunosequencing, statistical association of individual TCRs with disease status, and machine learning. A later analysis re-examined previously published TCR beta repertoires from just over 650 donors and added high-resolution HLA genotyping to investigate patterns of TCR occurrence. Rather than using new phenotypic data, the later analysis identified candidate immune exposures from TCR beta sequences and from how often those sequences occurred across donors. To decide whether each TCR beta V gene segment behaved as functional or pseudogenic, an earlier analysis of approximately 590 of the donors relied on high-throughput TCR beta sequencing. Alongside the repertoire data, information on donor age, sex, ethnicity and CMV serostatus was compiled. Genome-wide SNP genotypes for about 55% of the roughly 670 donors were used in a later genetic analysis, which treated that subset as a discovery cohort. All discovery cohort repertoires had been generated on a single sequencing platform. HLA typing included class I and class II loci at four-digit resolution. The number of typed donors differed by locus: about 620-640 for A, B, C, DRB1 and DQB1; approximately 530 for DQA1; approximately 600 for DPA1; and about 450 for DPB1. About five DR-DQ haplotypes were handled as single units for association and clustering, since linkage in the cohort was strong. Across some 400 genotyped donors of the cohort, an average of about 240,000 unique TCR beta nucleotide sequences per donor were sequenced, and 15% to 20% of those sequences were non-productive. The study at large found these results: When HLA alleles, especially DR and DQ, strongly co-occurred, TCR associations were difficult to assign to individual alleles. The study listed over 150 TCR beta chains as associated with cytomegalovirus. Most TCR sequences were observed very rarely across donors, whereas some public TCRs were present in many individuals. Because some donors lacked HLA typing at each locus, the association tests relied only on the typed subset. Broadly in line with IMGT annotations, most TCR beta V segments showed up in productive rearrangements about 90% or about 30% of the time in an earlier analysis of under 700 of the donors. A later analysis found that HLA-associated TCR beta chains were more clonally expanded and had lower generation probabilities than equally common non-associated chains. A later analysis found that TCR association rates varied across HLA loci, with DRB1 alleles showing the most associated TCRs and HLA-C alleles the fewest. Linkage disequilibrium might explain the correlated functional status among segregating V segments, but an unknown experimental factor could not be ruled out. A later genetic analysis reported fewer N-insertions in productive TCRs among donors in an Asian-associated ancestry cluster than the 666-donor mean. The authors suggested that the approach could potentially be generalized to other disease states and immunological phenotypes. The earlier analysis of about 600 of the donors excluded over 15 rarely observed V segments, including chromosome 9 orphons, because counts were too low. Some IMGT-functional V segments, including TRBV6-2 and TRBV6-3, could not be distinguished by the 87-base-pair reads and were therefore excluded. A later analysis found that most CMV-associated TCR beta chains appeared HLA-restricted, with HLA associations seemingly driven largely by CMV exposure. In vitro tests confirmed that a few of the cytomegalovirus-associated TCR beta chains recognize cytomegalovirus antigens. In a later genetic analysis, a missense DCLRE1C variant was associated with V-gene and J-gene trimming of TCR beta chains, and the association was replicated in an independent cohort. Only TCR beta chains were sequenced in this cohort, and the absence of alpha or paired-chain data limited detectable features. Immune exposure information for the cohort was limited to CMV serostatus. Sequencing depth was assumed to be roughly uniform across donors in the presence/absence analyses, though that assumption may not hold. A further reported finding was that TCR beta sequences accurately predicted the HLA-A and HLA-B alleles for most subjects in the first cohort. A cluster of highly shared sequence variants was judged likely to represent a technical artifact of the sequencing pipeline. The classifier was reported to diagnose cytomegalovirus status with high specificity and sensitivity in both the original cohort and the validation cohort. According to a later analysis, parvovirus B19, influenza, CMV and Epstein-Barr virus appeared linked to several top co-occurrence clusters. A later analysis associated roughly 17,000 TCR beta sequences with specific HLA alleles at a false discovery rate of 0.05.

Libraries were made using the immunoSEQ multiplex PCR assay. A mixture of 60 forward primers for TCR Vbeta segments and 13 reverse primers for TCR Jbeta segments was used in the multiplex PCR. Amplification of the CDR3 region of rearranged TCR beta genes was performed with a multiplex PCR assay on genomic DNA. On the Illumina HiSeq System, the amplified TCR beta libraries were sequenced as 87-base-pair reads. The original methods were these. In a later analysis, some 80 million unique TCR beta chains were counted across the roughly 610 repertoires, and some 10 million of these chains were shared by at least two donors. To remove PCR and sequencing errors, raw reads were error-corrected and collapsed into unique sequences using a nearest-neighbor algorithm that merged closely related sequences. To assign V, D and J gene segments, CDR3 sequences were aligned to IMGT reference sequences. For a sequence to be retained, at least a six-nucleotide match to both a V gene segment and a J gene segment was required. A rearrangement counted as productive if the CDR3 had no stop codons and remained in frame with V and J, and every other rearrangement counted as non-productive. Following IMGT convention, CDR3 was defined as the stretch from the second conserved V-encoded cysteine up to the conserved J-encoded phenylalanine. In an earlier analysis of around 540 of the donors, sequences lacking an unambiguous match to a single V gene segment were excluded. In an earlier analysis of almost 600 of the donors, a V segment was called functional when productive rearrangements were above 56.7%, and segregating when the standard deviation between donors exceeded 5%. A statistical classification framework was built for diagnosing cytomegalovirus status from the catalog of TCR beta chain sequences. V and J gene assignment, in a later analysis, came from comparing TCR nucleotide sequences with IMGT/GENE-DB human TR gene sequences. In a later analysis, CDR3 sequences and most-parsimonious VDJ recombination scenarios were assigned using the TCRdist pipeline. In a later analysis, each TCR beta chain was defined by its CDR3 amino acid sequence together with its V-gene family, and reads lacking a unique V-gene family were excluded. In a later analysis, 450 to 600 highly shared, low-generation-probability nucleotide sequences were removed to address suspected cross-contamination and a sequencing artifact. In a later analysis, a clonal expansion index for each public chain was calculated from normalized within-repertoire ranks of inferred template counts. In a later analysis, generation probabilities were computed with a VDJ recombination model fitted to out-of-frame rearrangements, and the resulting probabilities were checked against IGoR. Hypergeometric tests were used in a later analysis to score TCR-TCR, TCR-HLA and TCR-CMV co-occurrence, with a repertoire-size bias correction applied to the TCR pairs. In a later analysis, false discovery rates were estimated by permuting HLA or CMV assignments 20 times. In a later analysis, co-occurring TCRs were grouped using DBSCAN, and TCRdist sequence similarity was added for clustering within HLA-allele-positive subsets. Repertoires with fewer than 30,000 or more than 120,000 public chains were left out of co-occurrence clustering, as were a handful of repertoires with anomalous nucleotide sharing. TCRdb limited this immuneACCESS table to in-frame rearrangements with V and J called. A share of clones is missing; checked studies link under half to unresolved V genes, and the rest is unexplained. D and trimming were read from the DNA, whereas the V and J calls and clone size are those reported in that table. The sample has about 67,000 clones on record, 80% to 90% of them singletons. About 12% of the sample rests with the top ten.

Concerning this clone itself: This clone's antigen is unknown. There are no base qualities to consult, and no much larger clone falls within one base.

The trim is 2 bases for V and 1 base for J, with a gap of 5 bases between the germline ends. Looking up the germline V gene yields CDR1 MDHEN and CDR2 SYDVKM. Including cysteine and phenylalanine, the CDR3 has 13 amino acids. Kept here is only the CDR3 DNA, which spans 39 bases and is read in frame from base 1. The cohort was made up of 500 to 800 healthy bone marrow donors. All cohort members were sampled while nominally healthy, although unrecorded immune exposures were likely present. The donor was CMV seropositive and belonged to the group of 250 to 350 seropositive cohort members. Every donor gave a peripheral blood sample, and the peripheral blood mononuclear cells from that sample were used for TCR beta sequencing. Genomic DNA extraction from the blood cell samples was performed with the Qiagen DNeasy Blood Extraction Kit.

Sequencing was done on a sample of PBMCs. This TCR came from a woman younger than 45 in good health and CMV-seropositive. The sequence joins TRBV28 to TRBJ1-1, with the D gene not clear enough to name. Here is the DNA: TGTGCCAGCAGTTTAGCACAGAACACTGAAGCTTTCTTT. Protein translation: CASSLAQNTEAFF. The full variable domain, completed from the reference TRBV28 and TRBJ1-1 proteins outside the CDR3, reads DVKVTQSSRYLVKRTGEKVFLECVQDMDHENMFWYRQDPGLGLRLIYFSYDVKMKEKGDIPEGYSVSREKKERFSLILESASTNQTSMYLCASSLAQNTEAFFGQGTRLTVV.